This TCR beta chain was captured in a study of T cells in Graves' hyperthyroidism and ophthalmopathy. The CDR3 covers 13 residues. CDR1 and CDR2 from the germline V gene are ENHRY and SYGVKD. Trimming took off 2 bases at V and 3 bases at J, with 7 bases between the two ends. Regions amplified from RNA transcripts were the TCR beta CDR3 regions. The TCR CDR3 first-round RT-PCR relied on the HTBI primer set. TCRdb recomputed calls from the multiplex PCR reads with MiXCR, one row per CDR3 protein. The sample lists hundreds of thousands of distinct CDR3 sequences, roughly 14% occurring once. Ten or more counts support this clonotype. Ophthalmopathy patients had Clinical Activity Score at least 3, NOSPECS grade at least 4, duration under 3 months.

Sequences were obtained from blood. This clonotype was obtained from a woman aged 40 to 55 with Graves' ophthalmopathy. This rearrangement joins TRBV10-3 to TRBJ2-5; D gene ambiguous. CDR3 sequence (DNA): TGTGCCATCAGTGAGAATAGGGAAGAGACCCAGTACTTC. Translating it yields CAISENREETQYF.